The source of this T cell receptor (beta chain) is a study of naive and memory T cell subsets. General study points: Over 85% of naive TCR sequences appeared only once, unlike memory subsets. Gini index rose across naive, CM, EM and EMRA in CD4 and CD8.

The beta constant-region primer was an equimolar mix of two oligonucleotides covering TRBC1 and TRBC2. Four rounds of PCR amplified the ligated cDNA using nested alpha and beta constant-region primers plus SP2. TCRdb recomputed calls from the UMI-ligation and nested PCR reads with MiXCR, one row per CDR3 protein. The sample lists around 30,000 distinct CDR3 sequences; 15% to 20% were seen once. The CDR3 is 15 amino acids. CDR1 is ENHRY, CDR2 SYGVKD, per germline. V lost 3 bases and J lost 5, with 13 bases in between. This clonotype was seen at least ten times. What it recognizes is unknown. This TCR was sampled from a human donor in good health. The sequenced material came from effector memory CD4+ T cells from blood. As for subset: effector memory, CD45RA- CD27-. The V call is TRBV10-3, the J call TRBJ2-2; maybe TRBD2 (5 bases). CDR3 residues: CAISDSGRRTGELFF. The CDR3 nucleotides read TGTGCCATCAGTGATAGTGGAAGGAGGACCGGGGAGCTGTTTTTT.